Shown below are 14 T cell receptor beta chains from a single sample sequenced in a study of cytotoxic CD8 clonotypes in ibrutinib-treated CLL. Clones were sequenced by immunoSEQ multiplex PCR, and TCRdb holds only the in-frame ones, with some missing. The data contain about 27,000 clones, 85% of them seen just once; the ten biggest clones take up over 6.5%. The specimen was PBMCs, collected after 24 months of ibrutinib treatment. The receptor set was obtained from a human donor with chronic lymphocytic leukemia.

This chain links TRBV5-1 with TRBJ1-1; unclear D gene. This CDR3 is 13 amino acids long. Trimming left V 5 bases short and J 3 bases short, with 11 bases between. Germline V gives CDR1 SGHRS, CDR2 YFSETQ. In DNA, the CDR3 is TGCGCCAGCAGGCAGGAACCGGACACTGAAGCTTTCTTT. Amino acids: CASRQEPDTEAFF.

This chain's CDR3 is CASSPLAGATDTQYF. The CDR3 DNA sequence: TGCGCCAGCAGCCCGTTAGCGGGGGCCACAGATACGCAGTATTTT. The chain links TRBV5-1 to TRBJ2-3; TRBD2 matches at 9 bases. CDR3 length: 15 amino acids. The germline gives CDR1 SGHRS, CDR2 YFSETQ. The V segment lost 4 bases and the J segment 2 bases; nucleotides outside the gene matches: 5.

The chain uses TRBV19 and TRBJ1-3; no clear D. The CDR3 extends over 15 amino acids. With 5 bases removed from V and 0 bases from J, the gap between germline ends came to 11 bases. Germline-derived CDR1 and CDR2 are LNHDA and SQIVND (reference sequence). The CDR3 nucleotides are TGTGCCAGTAGTCCGACCACGAGCTCTGGAAACACCATATATTTT. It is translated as CASSPTTSSGNTIYF.

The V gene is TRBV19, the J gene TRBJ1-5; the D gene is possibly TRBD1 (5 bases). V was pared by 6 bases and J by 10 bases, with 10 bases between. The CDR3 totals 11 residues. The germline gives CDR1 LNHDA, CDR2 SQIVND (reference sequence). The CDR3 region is CASSTGFPQHF. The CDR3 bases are TGTGCCAGTAGCACAGGTTTCCCCCAGCATTTT.

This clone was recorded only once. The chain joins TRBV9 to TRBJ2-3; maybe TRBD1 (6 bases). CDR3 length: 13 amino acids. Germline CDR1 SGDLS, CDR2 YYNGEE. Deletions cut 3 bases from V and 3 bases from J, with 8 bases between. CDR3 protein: CASSGGQTDTQYF. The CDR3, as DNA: TGTGCCAGCAGCGGGGGGCAAACAGATACGCAGTATTTT.

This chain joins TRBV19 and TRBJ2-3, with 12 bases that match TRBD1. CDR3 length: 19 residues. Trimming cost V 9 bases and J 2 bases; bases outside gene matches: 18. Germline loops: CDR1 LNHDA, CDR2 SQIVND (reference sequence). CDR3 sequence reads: CASHVPQEGTGGLTDTQYF. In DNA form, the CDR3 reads TGTGCCAGCCATGTGCCCCAAGAGGGGACAGGGGGCCTCACAGATACGCAGTATTTT.

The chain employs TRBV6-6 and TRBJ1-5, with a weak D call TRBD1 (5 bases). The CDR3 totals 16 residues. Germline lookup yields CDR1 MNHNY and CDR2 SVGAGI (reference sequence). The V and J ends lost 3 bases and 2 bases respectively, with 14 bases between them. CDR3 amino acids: CASSYYRIQGNQPQHF. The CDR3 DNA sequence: TGTGCCAGCAGTTATTATCGAATACAGGGCAATCAGCCCCAGCATTTT.

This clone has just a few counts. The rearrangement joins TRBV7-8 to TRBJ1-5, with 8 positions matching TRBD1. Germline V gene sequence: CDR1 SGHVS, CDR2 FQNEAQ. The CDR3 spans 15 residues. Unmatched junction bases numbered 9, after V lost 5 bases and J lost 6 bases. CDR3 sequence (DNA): TGTGCCAGCAGCCCGTCCCAGGGGGCCGGTCAGCCCCAGCATTTT. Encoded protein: CASSPSQGAGQPQHF.

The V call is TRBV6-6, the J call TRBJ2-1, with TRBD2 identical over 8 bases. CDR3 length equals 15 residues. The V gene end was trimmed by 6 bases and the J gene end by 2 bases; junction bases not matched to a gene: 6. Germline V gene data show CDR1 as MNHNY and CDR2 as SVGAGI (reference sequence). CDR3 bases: TGTGCCAGCAGCCCTAGCGGGCGAACCTACAATGAGCAGTTCTTC. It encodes CASSPSGRTYNEQFF.

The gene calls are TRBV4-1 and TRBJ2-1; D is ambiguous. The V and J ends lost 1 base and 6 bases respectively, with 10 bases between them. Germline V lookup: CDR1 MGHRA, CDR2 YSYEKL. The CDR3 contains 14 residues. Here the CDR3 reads CASSQVRPPNEQFF. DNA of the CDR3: TGCGCCAGCAGCCAAGTTCGACCCCCCAATGAGCAGTTCTTC.

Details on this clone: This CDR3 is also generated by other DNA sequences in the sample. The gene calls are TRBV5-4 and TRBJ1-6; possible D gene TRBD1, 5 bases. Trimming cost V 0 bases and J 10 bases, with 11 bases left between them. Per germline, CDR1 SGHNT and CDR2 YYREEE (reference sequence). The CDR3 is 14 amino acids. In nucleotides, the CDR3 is TGTGCCAGCAGCTTGGAAACCGGGGGGTCACCCCTCCACTTT. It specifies CASSLETGGSPLHF.

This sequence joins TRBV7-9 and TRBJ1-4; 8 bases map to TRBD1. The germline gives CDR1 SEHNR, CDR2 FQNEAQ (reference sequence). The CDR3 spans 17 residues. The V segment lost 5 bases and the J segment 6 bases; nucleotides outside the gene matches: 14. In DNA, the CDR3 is TGTGCCAGCAGCGCGACAGGGGCCGGTCTTGGCGATGAAAAACTGTTTTTT. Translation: CASSATGAGLGDEKLFF.

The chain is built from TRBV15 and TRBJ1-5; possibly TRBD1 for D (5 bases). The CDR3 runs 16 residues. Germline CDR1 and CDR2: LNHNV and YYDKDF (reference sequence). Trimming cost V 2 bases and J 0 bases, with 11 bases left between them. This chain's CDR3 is CATSRKGTYSNQPQHF. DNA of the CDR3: TGTGCCACCAGCAGAAAGGGGACTTATAGCAATCAGCCCCAGCATTTT.

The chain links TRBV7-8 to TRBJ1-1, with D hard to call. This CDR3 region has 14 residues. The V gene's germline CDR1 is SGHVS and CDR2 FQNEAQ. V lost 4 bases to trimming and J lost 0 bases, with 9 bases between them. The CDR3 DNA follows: TGTGCCAGCAGCTCTACAGTCATGAACACTGAAGCTTTCTTT. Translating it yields CASSSTVMNTEAFF.